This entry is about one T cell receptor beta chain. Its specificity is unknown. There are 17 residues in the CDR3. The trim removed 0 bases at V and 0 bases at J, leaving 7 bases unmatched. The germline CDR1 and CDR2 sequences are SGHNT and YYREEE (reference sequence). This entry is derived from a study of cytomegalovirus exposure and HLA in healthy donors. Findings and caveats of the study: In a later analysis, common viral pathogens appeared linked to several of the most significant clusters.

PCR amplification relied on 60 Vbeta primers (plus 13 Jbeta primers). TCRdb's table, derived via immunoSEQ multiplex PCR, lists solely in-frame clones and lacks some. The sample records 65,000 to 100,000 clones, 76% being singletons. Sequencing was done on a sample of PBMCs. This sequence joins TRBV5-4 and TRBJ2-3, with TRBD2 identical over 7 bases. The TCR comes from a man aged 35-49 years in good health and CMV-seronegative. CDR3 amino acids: CASSLDGVAGSTDTQYF. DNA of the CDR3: TGTGCCAGCAGCTTGGATGGGGTAGCGGGTAGCACAGATACGCAGTATTTT.